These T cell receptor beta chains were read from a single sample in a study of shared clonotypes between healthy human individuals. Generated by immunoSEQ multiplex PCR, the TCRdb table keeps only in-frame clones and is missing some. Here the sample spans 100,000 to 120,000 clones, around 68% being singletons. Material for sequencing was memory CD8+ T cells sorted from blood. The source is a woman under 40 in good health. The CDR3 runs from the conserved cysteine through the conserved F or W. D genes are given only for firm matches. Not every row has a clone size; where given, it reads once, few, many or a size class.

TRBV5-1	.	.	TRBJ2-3	CASSPWLGDTQYF	TGCGCCAGCAGCCCCTGGCTTGGAGATACGCAGTATTTT
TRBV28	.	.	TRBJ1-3	CASSHYRLSKNTIYF	TGTGCCAGCAGTCACTATCGGCTGAGCAAAAACACCATATATTTT
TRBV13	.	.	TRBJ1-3	CASSLWGAGNTIYF	TGTGCCAGCAGCTTATGGGGGGCAGGAAACACCATATATTTT
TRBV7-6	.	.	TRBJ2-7	CASSASAYEQYF	TGTGCCAGCAGCGCTAGCGCGTACGAGCAGTACTTC
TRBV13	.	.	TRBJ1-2	CASSPGPGGYTF	TGTGCCAGCAGCCCGGGACCTGGGGGCTACACCTTC
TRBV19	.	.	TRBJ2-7	CASSMGTGDYEQYF	TGTGCCAGTAGTATGGGTACAGGCGACTACGAGCAGTACTTC
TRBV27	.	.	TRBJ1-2	CASSLMGALPYGYTF	TGTGCCAGCAGTTTAATGGGGGCCCTACCCTATGGCTACACCTTC
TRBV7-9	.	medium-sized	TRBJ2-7	CASSSDGVLGNEQYF	TGTGCCAGCAGCTCCGACGGGGTGCTGGGTAACGAGCAGTACTTC
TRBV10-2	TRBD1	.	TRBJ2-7	CASSLADRGGAEQYF	TGCGCCAGCAGTTTGGCGGACAGGGGGGGAGCTGAGCAGTACTTC
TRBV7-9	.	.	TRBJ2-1	CASSSMVVEQFF	TGTGCCAGCAGCTCCATGGTGGTTGAGCAGTTCTTC
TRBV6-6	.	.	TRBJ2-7	CASRLLNEQYF	TGTGCCAGCAGGTTACTAAACGAGCAGTACTTC
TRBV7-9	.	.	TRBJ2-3	CASSFADSFSSTDTQYF	TGTGCCAGCAGCTTTGCCGACTCTTTTTCTAGCACAGATACGCAGTATTTT
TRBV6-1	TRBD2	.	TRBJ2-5	CAVLPLAGGGETQYF	TGTGCCGTGCTTCCGCTAGCGGGAGGTGGGGAGACCCAGTACTTC
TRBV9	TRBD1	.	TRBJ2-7	CASSVAGTGQDEQYF	TGTGCCAGCAGCGTAGCCGGGACAGGGCAGGACGAGCAGTACTTC
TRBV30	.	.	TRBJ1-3	CAWSHDSRYGNTIYF	TGTGCCTGGAGTCACGACAGTAGATACGGAAACACCATATATTTT
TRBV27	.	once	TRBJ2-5	CASSSANTVGETQYF	TGTGCCAGCAGTTCCGCGAACACGGTAGGAGAGACCCAGTACTTC
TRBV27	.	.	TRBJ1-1	CASSLELNTEAFF	TGTGCCAGCAGTTTGGAGCTGAACACTGAAGCTTTCTTT
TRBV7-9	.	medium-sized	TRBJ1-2	CASSSREAANYGYTF	TGTGCCAGCAGCTCCCGAGAGGCAGCTAACTATGGCTACACCTTC
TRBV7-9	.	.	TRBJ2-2	CASSLSSGTGELFF	TGTGCCAGCAGCTTATCCAGCGGGACCGGGGAGCTGTTTTTT
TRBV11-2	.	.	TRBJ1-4	CASSLWGRTEKLFF	TGTGCCAGCAGCTTGTGGGGCAGGACAGAAAAACTGTTTTTT
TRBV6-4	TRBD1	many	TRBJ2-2	CASSGTGDTGELFF	TGTGCCAGCAGTGGGACAGGGGACACCGGGGAGCTGTTTTTT
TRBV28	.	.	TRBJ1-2	CASKYLGGRPYGYTF	TGTGCCAGCAAGTACCTCGGGGGGCGTCCCTATGGCTACACCTTC
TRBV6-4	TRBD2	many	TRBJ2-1	CASSLLAGDRNEQFF	TGTGCCAGCAGTCTACTAGCGGGAGATAGGAATGAGCAGTTCTTC
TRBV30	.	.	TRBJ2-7	CAWSTWVGSLNSYEQYF	TGTGCCTGGAGCACTTGGGTGGGCAGCCTCAACTCCTACGAGCAGTACTTC
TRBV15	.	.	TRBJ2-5	CATSRDIRRSQETQYF	TGTGCCACCAGCAGAGATATTAGGAGGAGCCAAGAGACCCAGTACTTC
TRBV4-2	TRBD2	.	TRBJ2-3	CASSLGTSGRADTQYF	TGTGCCAGCAGCTTGGGGACTAGCGGGAGAGCAGATACGCAGTATTTT
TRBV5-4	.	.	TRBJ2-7	CASSPSGAVRYEQYF	TGTGCCAGCAGCCCTTCCGGGGCAGTTAGGTACGAGCAGTACTTC
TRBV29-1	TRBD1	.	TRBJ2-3	CSVRTGDTDTQYF	TGCAGCGTTAGGACAGGAGACACAGATACGCAGTATTTT
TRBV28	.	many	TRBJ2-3	CASSPRTVIADTQYF	TGTGCCAGCAGTCCACGGACAGTTATAGCAGATACGCAGTATTTT
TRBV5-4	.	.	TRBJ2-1	CASSLMGILHNEQFF	TGTGCCAGCAGCTTAATGGGGATCTTACACAATGAGCAGTTCTTC
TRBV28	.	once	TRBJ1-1	CASSFFLLGMNTEAFF	TGTGCCAGCAGTTTTTTCCTCCTAGGCATGAACACTGAAGCTTTCTTT
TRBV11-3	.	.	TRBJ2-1	CASSRGGVNEQFF	TGTGCCAGCAGCCGCGGTGGGGTCAATGAGCAGTTCTTC
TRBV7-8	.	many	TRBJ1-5	CASSSLSGASNQPQHF	TGTGCCAGCAGCTCTCTTTCGGGGGCGAGCAATCAGCCCCAGCATTTT